A selection of T cell receptor beta chains follows, all from one sample in a study of regulatory T cells in long-lasting Graves disease. One entry per CDR3 protein, called by TCRdb with MiXCR from the multiplex PCR reads. Altogether about 460,000 distinct CDR3 sequences are present, around 13% being singletons, with the ten largest covering approximately 15%. The sample was also linked to a second study, of T cells in Graves' hyperthyroidism and ophthalmopathy.

The sequenced sample was peripheral blood mononuclear cells (PBMCs), obtained at new diagnosis, from a patient treated with antithyroid drugs. The receptors come from a woman aged 50 to 65 with Graves disease. Both conserved end residues are part of each CDR3. A D gene is named only where the DNA matches it firmly. Clone size is given for some rows only: seen once, a few or many times, or a class if the clone is expanded.

length	size	V	J	D	CDR3	DNA
15	NA	TRBV19	TRBJ1-5	TRBD1	CASSMGTGGNQPQHF	TGTGCCAGTAGTATGGGGACAGGGGGAAATCAGCCCCAGCATTTT
15	many	TRBV2	TRBJ2-2	TRBD2	CASSEWRESVGELFF	TGTGCCAGCAGTGAGTGGCGGGAGTCAGTCGGGGAGCTGTTTTTT
15	NA	TRBV5-6	TRBJ1-4	NA	CASSFAGPGRGKLFF	TGTGCCAGCAGTTTCGCGGGACCAGGGAGAGGAAAACTGTTTTTT
15	many	TRBV27	TRBJ2-1	NA	CASSFDRSGYNEQFF	TGTGCCAGCAGTTTCGACAGGAGCGGCTACAATGAGCAGTTCTTC
15	many	TRBV7-2	TRBJ2-7	NA	CASSSKEGFFYEQYF	TGTGCCAGCAGCTCGAAGGAGGGGTTCTTCTACGAGCAGTACTTC
16	many	TRBV2	TRBJ2-7	TRBD2	CASSVRTGTSVAWQYF	TGTGCCAGCAGTGTACGTACCGGGACTAGCGTCGCCTGGCAGTACTTC
13	NA	TRBV3-1	TRBJ2-2	NA	CASSQWNTGELFF	TGTGCCAGCAGCCAATGGAACACCGGGGAGCTGTTTTTT
15	many	TRBV5-1	TRBJ1-1	TRBD1	CASSPGTVQNTEAFF	TGCGCCAGCAGCCCGGGGACAGTTCAGAACACTGAAGCTTTCTTT
15	many	TRBV6-1	TRBJ2-7	NA	CASSEESGDWYEQYF	TGTGCCAGCAGTGAAGAATCCGGGGACTGGTACGAGCAGTACTTC
15	many	TRBV27	TRBJ2-7	TRBD1	CASSLSGTGRHEQYF	TGTGCCAGCAGTTTATCCGGGACAGGGCGGCACGAGCAGTACTTC
15	few	TRBV7-9	TRBJ2-1	TRBD2	CASSLSAGVGNEQFF	TGTGCCAGCAGCCTCTCAGCGGGAGTAGGAAATGAGCAGTTCTTC
16	many	TRBV11-2	TRBJ2-7	TRBD1	CASSPQGGQGTYEQYF	TGTGCCAGCAGCCCCCAGGGGGGACAGGGGACCTACGAGCAGTACTTC
15	many	TRBV18	TRBJ1-4	NA	CASSPSQVSEEKLFF	TGTGCCAGCTCACCTTCCCAGGTTTCCGAGGAAAAACTGTTTTTT
14	many	TRBV24-1	TRBJ2-7	TRBD2	CATSDPRLAGEKYF	TGTGCCACCAGTGATCCGCGACTAGCGGGAGAAAAGTACTTC
14	NA	TRBV12-3/TRBV12-4	TRBJ2-7	NA	CASSRTLLSYEQYF	TGTGCCAGCAGCAGGACTCTCCTCTCCTACGAGCAGTACTTC
13	few	TRBV29-1	TRBJ2-7	TRBD1	CSVGWTGNYEQYF	TGCAGCGTTGGATGGACAGGCAATTACGAGCAGTACTTC
13	many	TRBV18	TRBJ1-1	TRBD1	CASSPPGTAEAFF	TGTGCCAGCTCACCACCTGGGACAGCTGAAGCTTTCTTT